The present T cell receptor (beta chain) was sequenced within a study of T cell responses to AZD1222 COVID-19 vaccine. Study-wide points: With two AZD1222 doses given, Spike-specific TCR breadth and depth both rose.

The data were produced by immunoSEQ multiplex PCR, yet TCRdb's version contains in-frame clones alone and is incomplete. In the table there are about 130,000 clones, around 90% of which are singletons. For this clone: Its target is not known.

This TCR came from an adult in good health. This material consisted of peripheral blood, taken on day 0 of AZD1222 vaccination.

As DNA, the CDR3 is TGTGCCAGCAGTTTTGAGCGAAGGACCCAGTACTTC. The encoded protein is CASSFERRTQYF. V gene TRBV12-3 or TRBV12-4 combines with J gene TRBJ2-5; no clear D gene. The CDR3 has 12 amino acids. V lost 3 bases and J 7 bases, leaving 9 bases between the germline ends.